These 24 T cell receptor beta chains share one sample of origin, sequenced in a study of cytomegalovirus exposure and HLA in healthy donors. A multiplex PCR was run with 60 Vbeta primers and 13 Jbeta primers. Produced via immunoSEQ multiplex PCR; TCRdb's table is partial and in-frame only. This repertoire shows approximately 130,000 clones, approximately 8% found once; its top ten account for about 6%. The sequenced sample was PBMCs. These receptors all stem from a woman aged 40 to 55 in good health and CMV-seropositive.

The chain employs TRBV5-1 and TRBJ2-2; 10 nucleotides agree with TRBD1. The CDR3 has 14 amino acids. Germline CDR1 is SGHRS and CDR2 is YFSETQ. The junction had 3 bases not matched to a gene; V was cut back by 4 bases and J by 6 bases. Written as DNA, the CDR3 is TGCGCCAGCAGCCCGGGACAGGGGTCCGGGGAGCTGTTTTTT. Its translation is CASSPGQGSGELFF.

This clone has more than one count but fewer than ten. The chain is built from TRBV28 and TRBJ2-5, with D perhaps TRBD2 (6 bases). Germline V CDR1 and CDR2: MDHEN, SYDVKM. The length of the CDR3 is 13 residues. Trimming left V 7 bases short and J 3 bases short, with 12 bases between. In nucleotides, the CDR3 is TGTGCCAGCAACCCGGGAGTAGAAGAGACCCAGTACTTC. This encodes CASNPGVEETQYF. Looking up the rest from reference TRBV28 and TRBJ2-5 gives the full variable domain: DVKVTQSSRYLVKRTGEKVFLECVQDMDHENMFWYRQDPGLGLRLIYFSYDVKMKEKGDIPEGYSVSREKKERFSLILESASTNQTSMYLCASNPGVEETQYFGPGTRLLVL.

This rearrangement joins TRBV28 to TRBJ2-3; D is perhaps TRBD2 (5 bases). Germline V CDR1 and CDR2: MDHEN, SYDVKM. Deletions cut 6 bases from V and 6 bases from J, with 22 bases between. There are 16 residues in the CDR3. The CDR3 is CASRSPGLTGSDTQYF. In DNA form, the CDR3 reads TGTGCCAGCAGGTCTCCCGGACTTACGGGTTCCGATACGCAGTATTTT.

The J gene is TRBJ1-3, the V gene TRBV9; a weak D match, TRBD1 (5 bases). There are 15 residues in the CDR3. Germline values: CDR1 SGDLS, CDR2 YYNGEE. Trimming left V 2 bases short and J 0 bases short, with 9 bases between. The CDR3: CASSVGGYSGNTIYF. CDR3 DNA: TGTGCCAGCAGCGTGGGGGGTTACTCTGGAAACACCATATATTTT.

The chain joins TRBV5-6 to TRBJ1-2; D call uncertain. V lost 1 base and J lost 0, with 4 bases in between. The CDR3 is 13 amino acids. Germline lookup yields CDR1 SGHDT and CDR2 YYEEEE. The chain's CDR3 is CASSLSTNYGYTF. In nucleotides, the CDR3 is TGTGCCAGCAGCTTGTCAACTAACTATGGCTACACCTTC.

This clone came up a few times. V and J are TRBV5-6 and TRBJ1-1, with D tentatively TRBD1 (5 bases). The CDR3 contains 13 residues. The V gene's germline CDR1 is SGHDT and CDR2 YYEEEE. Trimming stripped 0 bases from V and 6 bases from J, with 9 bases between. For the CDR3, the DNA is TGTGCCAGCAGCTTGGTAGGGGTCTCTGAAGCTTTCTTT. Amino acids: CASSLVGVSEAFF.

The chain recombines TRBV5-1 with TRBJ2-1; TRBD1 matches 9 bases. Germline CDR1 reads SGHRS; CDR2 reads YFSETQ. There are 15 residues in the CDR3. The junction had 11 bases not matched to a gene; V was cut back by 4 bases and J by 9 bases. CDR3 in amino acids: CASSLLTGGNAEQFF. CDR3 sequence (DNA): TGCGCCAGCAGCCTACTGACAGGGGGAAACGCTGAGCAGTTCTTC.

The rearrangement uses TRBV7-9 and TRBJ2-4; weak D call: TRBD2 (6 bases). V was clipped by 0 bases and J by 7 bases, with 25 bases between them. Germline-derived CDR1 and CDR2 are SEHNR and FQNEAQ (reference sequence). The CDR3 length is 19 residues. CDR3 in DNA: TGTGCCAGCAGCTTAGCTACGTCGAGCGCCGCGGGGATCTTCAACATTCAGTACTTC. Translating it yields CASSLATSSAAGIFNIQYF.

This chain joins TRBV7-8 and TRBJ1-3; D may be TRBD1 (5 bases). Germline CDR1 is SGHVS and CDR2 is FQNEAQ. The V gene lost 3 bases and the J gene lost 3 bases, with 18 bases spanning the gap. This CDR3 is 17 amino acids long. The CDR3 DNA is TGTGCCAGCAGCTTCACGTCCCAGGGTATAGATGGAAACACCATATATTTT. Translation: CASSFTSQGIDGNTIYF.

V and J are TRBV18 and TRBJ1-2, with a tentative D call TRBD1 (6 bases). The V and J ends lost 6 bases and 0 bases respectively, with 8 bases between them. Looked up from germline, CDR1 is KGHSH and CDR2 is LQKENI. The CDR3 sequence is 13 residues long. The DNA for the CDR3 is TGTGCCAGCTCCGAGGGGGCTAACTATGGCTACACCTTC. This encodes CASSEGANYGYTF.

This clone has just a few counts. The rearrangement links TRBV18 to TRBJ2-2; D is uncertain. This CDR3 comprises 14 residues. Germline loops: CDR1 KGHSH, CDR2 LQKENI. Trimming left V 2 bases short and J 1 base short, with 5 bases between. CDR3 sequence (DNA): TGTGCCAGCTCACCAGAGGTGAACACCGGGGAGCTGTTTTTT. It encodes CASSPEVNTGELFF.

The chain couples TRBV10-1 to TRBJ2-3, with D uncertain. V dropped 0 bases and J dropped 4 bases, with 8 bases sitting between them. This CDR3 has 14 residues. Germline CDR1 is WNHNN and CDR2 is SYGVQD (reference sequence). CDR3 DNA: TGCGCCAGCAGTGAGTCCCTATTTGCAGATACGCAGTATTTT. Translating it yields CASSESLFADTQYF.

The J gene is TRBJ2-7, the V gene TRBV5-1, with 9 positions matching TRBD1. The CDR3 totals 13 residues. Germline V CDR1 and CDR2: SGHRS, YFSETQ. With 4 bases clipped from V and 5 bases from J, the junction kept 4 bases outside the gene matches. The CDR3 sequence is CASSVGQGNEQYF. CDR3 nucleotide sequence: TGCGCCAGCAGCGTAGGACAGGGGAACGAGCAGTACTTC.

V usage is TRBV11-2 and J usage is TRBJ2-6, with D perhaps matching TRBD2 (5 bases). Germline CDR1 is SGHAT and CDR2 is FQNNGV. This CDR3 contains 18 residues. The V end lost 4 bases, the J end lost 2 bases, and 18 bases lay between the germline ends. The CDR3 protein is CASSYERAGRPGANVLTF. The CDR3 DNA follows: TGTGCCAGCAGCTATGAGAGGGCAGGCCGGCCTGGGGCCAACGTCCTGACTTTC.

This clone showed up just a few times. The gene calls are TRBV7-2 and TRBJ1-1; tentative D call: TRBD1 (5 bases). In germline, CDR1 is SGHTA, CDR2 FQGNSA. Trimming removed 2 bases at V and 4 bases at J, with 14 bases between. The CDR3 length is 15 residues. CDR3 protein: CASSLRQGRPTEAFF. CDR3 DNA: TGTGCCAGCAGCTTAAGGCAGGGAAGGCCCACTGAAGCTTTCTTT.

This clone was observed a few times. The chain is built from TRBV7-9 and TRBJ2-4; D not certain. Looked up from germline, CDR1 is SEHNR and CDR2 is FQNEAQ (reference sequence). The CDR3 is 16 residues long. Deletions cut 4 bases from V and 2 bases from J, with 15 bases between. This CDR3 is CASSSLVWRSKNIQYF. The CDR3 DNA reads as TGTGCCAGCAGCTCCTTAGTGTGGCGGTCCAAAAACATTCAGTACTTC.

This chain uses TRBV7-9 with TRBJ2-1; D unclear. Trimming pared 6 bases from V and 0 bases from J, leaving 12 bases between. CDR1 is SEHNR, CDR2 FQNEAQ, per germline (reference sequence). CDR3 length: 15 amino acids. The CDR3 loop reads CASRYIFSSYNEQFF. The CDR3, as DNA: TGTGCCAGCAGATATATCTTTAGCTCCTACAATGAGCAGTTCTTC.

This clone occurred a few times. The J gene is TRBJ1-1, the V gene TRBV19; D gene ambiguous. This CDR3 region has 14 residues. V lost 3 bases and J 0 bases, leaving 8 bases between the germline ends. Germline V CDR1 and CDR2: LNHDA, SQIVND (reference sequence). The CDR3 here is CASSINGMNTEAFF. The DNA of the CDR3 is TGTGCCAGTAGTATTAACGGTATGAACACTGAAGCTTTCTTT. The full variable domain, rest sourced from reference TRBV19 and TRBJ1-1, is DGGITQSPKYLFRKEGQNVTLSCEQNLNHDAMYWYRQDPGQGLRLIYYSQIVNDFQKGDIAEGYSVSREKKESFPLTVTSAQKNPTAFYLCASSINGMNTEAFFGQGTRLTVV.

This clone has ten or more counts. The genes are TRBV30 and TRBJ2-7; TRBD1 matches at 7 bases. The CDR3 has 14 residues. CDR1 and CDR2 from the germline V gene are GTSNPN and SVGIG (reference sequence). J lost 2 bases, V lost 4 bases, and 8 bases had no gene match. The CDR3 loop reads CAWNLGTETYEQYF. In DNA, the CDR3 is TGTGCCTGGAACCTCGGGACAGAGACCTACGAGCAGTACTTC.

The J gene is TRBJ1-5, the V gene TRBV11-3; the D is unclear. The CDR3 has 16 amino acids. CDR1 is SGHNT, CDR2 YENEEA, per germline. V was trimmed by 2 bases and J by 2 bases, leaving 13 bases between them. CDR3 in amino acids: CASSLSTGVGNQPQHF. The CDR3 bases are TGTGCCAGCAGCTTATCTACGGGAGTTGGCAATCAGCCCCAGCATTTT.

A few counts support this clone. The genes are TRBV6-5 and TRBJ1-1; D may be TRBD1 (5 bases). Deletions cut 3 bases from V and 10 bases from J, with 15 bases between. CDR3 length: 13 residues. CDR1 and CDR2 (germline): MNHEY, SVGAGI. CDR3: CASSYGAGNGAFF. The CDR3 coding sequence is TGTGCCAGCAGTTATGGGGCAGGGAACGGAGCTTTCTTT.

This chain connects TRBV7-7 to TRBJ2-5, with a weak D call TRBD2 (6 bases). Germline assignment: CDR1 SSHAT and CDR2 FNYEAQ (reference sequence). The CDR3 has 17 residues. Trimming took 5 bases from V and 2 from J, leaving 21 bases between them. CDR3 region: CASSPSRGPWWQETQYF. The CDR3 bases are TGTGCCAGCAGCCCTTCGCGGGGCCCATGGTGGCAAGAGACCCAGTACTTC.

This chain joins TRBV4-2 and TRBJ1-6, with TRBD1 as a possible D gene (5 bases). CDR1 LGHNA and CDR2 YNFKEQ come from the germline V gene. The CDR3 is 16 residues long. V was cut by 0 bases and J by 4 bases, with 10 bases left in between. This chain's CDR3 is CASSQDREAYNSPLHF. The CDR3 DNA sequence: TGTGCCAGCAGCCAAGACAGGGAAGCTTATAATTCACCCCTCCACTTT.

V and J are TRBV7-3 and TRBJ2-1, with D maybe TRBD1 (5 bases). The CDR3 is 15 residues long. From germline, CDR1 is SGHTA and CDR2 FQGTGA. Deletions cut 0 bases from V and 1 base from J, with 7 bases between. The CDR3 DNA follows: TGTGCCAGCAGCTTAACAGGGGATTCCTACAATGAGCAGTTCTTC. Translated: CASSLTGDSYNEQFF.